This TCR beta chain stems from a study of T cell clonality in common variable immunodeficiency. The CVID group had around 16 females and roughly 30 males, mean age roughly 40. All CVID subjects were on immunoglobulin replacement for at least one year. The sample holds many counts of this clone. What it binds is unknown. The read ends 3 residues before the CDR3 terminus; that terminus is restored from the germline J gene. J lost 7 bases, V lost 3 bases, and 9 bases had no gene match. Germline V lookup: CDR1 SGHNT, CDR2 YENEEA. The CDR3 contains 15 residues. The method was immunoSEQ multiplex PCR; TCRdb's version includes in-frame clones alone and lacks a portion of them. The repertoire has roughly 34,000 clones, none seen only once; the ten largest take roughly 6.7%. Regarding the study as a whole: Links between repertoire features and CVID complications were heterogeneity-limited. CVID subjects shared fewer TCRbeta clones than healthy controls did. Reportedly, TCR beta sequences from common variable immunodeficiency showed fewer deletions and N-nucleotide insertions.

This receptor was identified in a human donor with common variable immunodeficiency. V and J are TRBV11-3 and TRBJ2-3, with 8 bases lining up with TRBD1. Sequenced sample: peripheral blood mononuclear cells. CDR3 region: CASSFSQGVGYTQYF. CDR3 DNA (partial): TGTGCCAGCAGCTTTTCACAGGGGGTAGGATATACG. Filled out from reference TRBV11-3 and TRBJ2-3, the complete variable domain reads EAGVVQSPRYKIIEKKQPVAFWCNPISGHNTLYWYLQNLGQGPELLIRYENEEAVDDSQLPKDRFSAERLKGVDSTLKIQPAELGDSAVYLCASSFSQGVGYTQYFGPGTRLTVL.